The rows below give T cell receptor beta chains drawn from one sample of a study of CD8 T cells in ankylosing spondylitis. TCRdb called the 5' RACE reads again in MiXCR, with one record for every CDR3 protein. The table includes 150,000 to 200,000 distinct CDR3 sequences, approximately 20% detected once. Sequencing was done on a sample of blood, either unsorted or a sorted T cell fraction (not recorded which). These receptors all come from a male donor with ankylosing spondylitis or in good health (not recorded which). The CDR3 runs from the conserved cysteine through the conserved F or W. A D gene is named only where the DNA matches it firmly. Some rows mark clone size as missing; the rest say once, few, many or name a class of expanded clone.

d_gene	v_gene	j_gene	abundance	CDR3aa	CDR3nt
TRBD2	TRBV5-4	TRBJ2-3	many	CASSLGGGRGAGDTQYF	TGTGCCAGCAGCTTGGGCGGCGGGAGAGGTGCCGGAGATACGCAGTATTTT
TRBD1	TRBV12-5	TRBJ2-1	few	CASGLDGDRGYEQFF	TGTGCTAGTGGTTTGGACGGCGACAGGGGTTATGAGCAGTTCTTC
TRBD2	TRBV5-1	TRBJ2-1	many	CASSPGLARYNEQFF	TGCGCCAGCAGCCCAGGACTAGCGCGCTACAATGAGCAGTTCTTC
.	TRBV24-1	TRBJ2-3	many	CATSDLGPSNPRTITDTQYF	TGTGCCACCAGTGATTTGGGACCCTCCAACCCCCGTACTATCACAGATACGCAGTATTTT
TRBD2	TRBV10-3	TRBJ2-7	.	CAISEPSGREGREQYF	TGTGCCATCAGTGAGCCCTCGGGGCGGGAGGGGCGCGAGCAGTACTTC
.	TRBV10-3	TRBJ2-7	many	CAISENGDEQYF	TGTGCCATCAGTGAGAACGGAGACGAGCAGTACTTC
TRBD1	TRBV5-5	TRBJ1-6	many	CASSLDTGAVSPLHF	TGTGCCAGCAGCTTGGATACAGGGGCCGTTTCACCCCTCCACTTT
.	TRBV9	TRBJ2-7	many	CASSKRSYEQYF	TGTGCCAGCAGTAAGCGGTCCTACGAGCAGTACTTC
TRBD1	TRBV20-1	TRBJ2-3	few	CSAIGTDDAGDTQYF	TGCAGTGCTATAGGGACAGACGACGCGGGAGATACGCAGTATTTT
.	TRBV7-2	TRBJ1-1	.	CASSPMGFRQNTEAFF	TGTGCCAGCAGCCCAATGGGATTTAGACAGAACACTGAAGCTTTCTTT
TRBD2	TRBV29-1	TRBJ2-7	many	CSAERGTYEQYF	TGCAGCGCCGAGCGGGGAACCTACGAGCAGTACTTC
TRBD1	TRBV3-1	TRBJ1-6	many	CASRIGTANSPLHF	TGTGCCAGCAGGATCGGGACAGCTAATTCACCCCTCCACTTT
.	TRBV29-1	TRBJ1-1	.	CRAGVNTEAFF	TGCAGAGCCGGGGTGAACACTGAAGCTTTCTTT
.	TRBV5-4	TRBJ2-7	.	CASRPTGTLTYEQYF	TGTGCCAGCAGACCGACCGGGACACTGACCTACGAGCAGTACTTC
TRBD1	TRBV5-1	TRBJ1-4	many	CASSFRNPGQLNEKLFF	TGCGCCAGCAGCTTCCGAAACCCGGGACAGCTGAATGAAAAACTGTTTTTT
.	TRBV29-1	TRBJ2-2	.	CSVGQRLGNTGELFF	TGCAGCGTCGGACAGAGACTAGGGAACACCGGGGAGCTGTTTTTT
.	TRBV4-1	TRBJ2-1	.	CASSQAGSGAYNEQFF	TGCGCCAGCAGCCAAGCGGGCTCGGGCGCCTACAATGAGCAGTTCTTC
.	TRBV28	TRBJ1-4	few	CASSYGAGEKLFF	TGTGCCAGCAGTTATGGGGCAGGGGAAAAACTGTTTTTT
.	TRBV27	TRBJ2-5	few	CASSLSLGIQYF	TGTGCCAGCAGCCTAAGTCTTGGGATCCAGTACTTC
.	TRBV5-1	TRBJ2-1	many	CASSLDRGNEQFF	TGCGCCAGCAGCTTGGATAGGGGAAATGAGCAGTTCTTC
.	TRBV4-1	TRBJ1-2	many	CASSQVSGADYGYTF	TGCGCCAGCAGCCAAGTTTCGGGGGCAGACTATGGCTACACCTTC
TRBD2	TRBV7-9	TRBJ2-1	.	CASKLAGVNEQFF	TGTGCCAGCAAACTAGCGGGAGTGAATGAGCAGTTCTTC
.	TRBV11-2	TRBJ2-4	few	CASSPMALANRLLKNIQYF	TGTGCCAGCAGCCCAATGGCCCTAGCGAATAGATTACTTAAAAACATTCAGTACTTC
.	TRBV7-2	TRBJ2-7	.	CASSGFYEQYF	TGTGCCAGCAGCGGTTTCTACGAGCAGTACTTC
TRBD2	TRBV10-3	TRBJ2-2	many	CAISAGGVGELFF	TGTGCCATCAGTGCGGGAGGTGTCGGGGAGCTGTTTTTT
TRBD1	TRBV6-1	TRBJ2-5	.	CASRSGTGGAETQYF	TGTGCCAGCAGGTCCGGGACAGGGGGCGCGGAGACCCAGTACTTC
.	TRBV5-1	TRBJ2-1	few	CASSLEGQTYNEQFF	TGCGCCAGCAGCTTGGAGGGACAAACCTACAATGAGCAGTTCTTC
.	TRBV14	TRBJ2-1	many	CASSQGFAGQFF	TGTGCCAGCAGCCAGGGTTTTGCGGGACAGTTCTTC
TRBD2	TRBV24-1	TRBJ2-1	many	CATSASVTSGSKGNEQFF	TGTGCCACCAGTGCCTCCGTGACTAGCGGGTCTAAAGGGAATGAGCAGTTCTTC
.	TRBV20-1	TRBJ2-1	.	CSARPLSEHNEQFF	TGCAGTGCTAGACCCCTATCCGAGCACAATGAGCAGTTCTTC
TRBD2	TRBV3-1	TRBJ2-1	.	CASSLGLAGAHEQFF	TGTGCCAGCAGCCTGGGACTAGCGGGAGCACATGAGCAGTTCTTC
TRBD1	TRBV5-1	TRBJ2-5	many	CASSPAPDRSETQYF	TGCGCCAGCAGCCCCGCACCGGACAGGTCCGAAACCCAGTACTTC
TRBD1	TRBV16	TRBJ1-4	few	CAISPAPRDSRAEKLFF	TGTGCCATCAGCCCCGCGCCAAGGGACAGTCGAGCGGAAAAACTGTTTTTT